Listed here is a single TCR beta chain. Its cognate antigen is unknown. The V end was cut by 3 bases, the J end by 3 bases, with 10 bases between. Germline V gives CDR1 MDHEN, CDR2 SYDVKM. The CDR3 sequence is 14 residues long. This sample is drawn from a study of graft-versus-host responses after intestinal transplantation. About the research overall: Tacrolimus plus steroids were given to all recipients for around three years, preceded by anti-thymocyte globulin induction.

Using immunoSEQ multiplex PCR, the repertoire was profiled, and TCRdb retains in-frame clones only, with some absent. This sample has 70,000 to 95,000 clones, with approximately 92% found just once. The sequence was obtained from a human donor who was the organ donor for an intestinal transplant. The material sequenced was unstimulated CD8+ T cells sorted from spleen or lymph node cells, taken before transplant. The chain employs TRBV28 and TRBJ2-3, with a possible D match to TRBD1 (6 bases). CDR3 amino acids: CASSFLQGTDTQYF. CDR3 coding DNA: TGTGCCAGCAGTTTTTTACAGGGAACAGATACGCAGTATTTT.